This T cell receptor beta chain was profiled in a study of cytomegalovirus exposure and HLA in healthy donors. V lost 5 bases to trimming and J lost 3 bases; unmatched junction nucleotides: 9. The CDR3 extends over 15 amino acids. Germline assignment: CDR1 PRHDT and CDR2 FYEKMQ (reference sequence). Both 60 Vbeta primers and 13 Jbeta primers went into the PCR. The table came from immunoSEQ multiplex PCR; TCRdb's copy has only in-frame clones and leaves some out. Found here are around 200,000 clones, around 80% of them singletons; the top ten hold around 1.7%. The chain links TRBV13 to TRBJ2-7; TRBD1 aligns across 8 bases. The receptor was derived from a man in his fifties or sixties in good health and CMV-seronegative. The sample consisted of PBMCs. The chain's CDR3 is CASSAGTGGNYEQYF. For the CDR3, the DNA is TGTGCCAGCAGCGCCGGGACAGGAGGCAACTACGAGCAGTACTTC.